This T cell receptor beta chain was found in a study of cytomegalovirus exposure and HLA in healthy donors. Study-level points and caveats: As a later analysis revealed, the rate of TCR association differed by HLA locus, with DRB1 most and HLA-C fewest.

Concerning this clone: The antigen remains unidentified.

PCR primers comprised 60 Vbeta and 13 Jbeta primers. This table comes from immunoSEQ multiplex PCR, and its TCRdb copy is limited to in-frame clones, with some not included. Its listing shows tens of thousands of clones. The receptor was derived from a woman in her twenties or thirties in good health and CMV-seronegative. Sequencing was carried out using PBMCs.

The DNA of the CDR3 is TGTGCCAGCAACTCCGGGACACCCTATTCACCCCTCCACTTT. It translates to CASNSGTPYSPLHF. The chain recombines TRBV7-6 with TRBJ1-6, with D tentatively TRBD1 (6 bases). V was trimmed by 7 bases and J by 8 bases, leaving 15 bases between them. Germline CDR1 reads SGHVS; CDR2 reads FNYEAQ. This CDR3 has 14 residues.